This T cell receptor (beta chain) was found in a study of blood T cell repertoires in COVID-19. The CDR3 is 16 amino acids. V lost 4 bases to trimming and J lost 1 base; unmatched junction nucleotides: 3. Germline V gives CDR1 PRHDT, CDR2 FYEKMQ (reference sequence). The protocol was immunoSEQ multiplex PCR, while the TCRdb copy is restricted to in-frame clones and leaves out a portion. The table includes approximately 220,000 clones, around 83% detected once. The V gene is TRBV13, the J gene TRBJ2-5; 13 bases match TRBD2. This clonotype originated in a woman aged 50 to 60 with acute or convalescent COVID-19. The sample was peripheral blood. CDR3 sequence: CASSSGLAGLQETQYF. CDR3 sequence (DNA): TGTGCCAGCAGCTCGGGACTAGCGGGACTCCAAGAGACCCAGTACTTC.